Presented here are 27 T cell receptor beta chains from one specimen sequenced in a study of cytomegalovirus exposure and HLA in healthy donors. Researchers ran the PCR with 60 Vbeta and 13 Jbeta primers. Generated by immunoSEQ multiplex PCR, the TCRdb table keeps only in-frame clones and is missing some. Counted here are approximately 110,000 clones, 15% occurring once; the ten biggest clones make up about 2%. Sequenced sample: PBMCs. These receptor sequences come from a woman under 30 in good health and CMV-seronegative.

As DNA, the CDR3 is TGCGCCAGCAGCGGATTTGAGCGGATACAGGGCTGGTACACTGAAGCTTTCTTT. Amino acids: CASSGFERIQGWYTEAFF. The genes are TRBV5-1 and TRBJ1-1; perhaps TRBD1 as D (6 bases). This CDR3 is 18 amino acids long. Germline-derived CDR1 and CDR2 are SGHRS and YFSETQ. V was cut by 4 bases and J by 3 bases, with 25 bases left in between.

The chain couples TRBV30 to TRBJ2-7, with a weak D call TRBD1 (5 bases). Germline values: CDR1 GTSNPN, CDR2 SVGIG (reference sequence). This CDR3 is built from 14 residues. The ends were cut back, 8 bases at V and 0 bases at J, with 17 bases in the middle. The CDR3 sequence is CALSWGLSSYEQYF. The DNA for the CDR3 is TGTGCCCTATCTTGGGGCCTTAGCTCCTACGAGCAGTACTTC.

The CDR3: CASSPGQGRPLHF. As DNA, the CDR3 is TGTGCCAGCAGCCCGGGACAGGGAAGGCCCCTCCACTTT. V usage is TRBV7-2 and J usage is TRBJ1-6; 9 bases are a match to TRBD1. Per germline, CDR1 SGHTA and CDR2 FQGNSA. CDR3 length: 13 residues. With 5 bases clipped from V and 13 bases from J, the junction kept 6 bases outside the gene matches.

The chain recombines TRBV19 with TRBJ1-2, with a weak D call TRBD1 (5 bases). V was clipped by 4 bases and J by 6 bases, with 9 bases between them. This CDR3 has 12 residues. Germline V gene data show CDR1 as LNHDA and CDR2 as SQIVND (reference sequence). In DNA form, the CDR3 reads TGTGCCAGTAGTACGCTCAGGGATGGCTACACCTTC. Translated, it gives CASSTLRDGYTF.

The chain is built from TRBV6-5 and TRBJ1-5; D gene uncertain. The V end was cut by 0 bases, the J end by 1 base, with 10 bases between. CDR3 length: 16 amino acids. Germline lookup yields CDR1 MNHEY and CDR2 SVGAGI. For the CDR3, the DNA is TGTGCCAGCAGTTACTCTGATCCCGGGAGCAATCAGCCCCAGCATTTT. Translation gives CASSYSDPGSNQPQHF.

The V and J genes are TRBV19 and TRBJ1-1, with D possibly being TRBD1 (5 bases). Germline lookup yields CDR1 LNHDA and CDR2 SQIVND (reference sequence). The CDR3 runs 16 residues. V was shortened by 4 bases and J by 6 bases, with 21 bases between the two germline ends. The DNA for the CDR3 is TGTGCCAGTAGTACCCCAATAGGACAAGGGGCGGCTGAAGCTTTCTTT. Translating it yields CASSTPIGQGAAEAFF.

The V call is TRBV7-8, the J call TRBJ2-2, with TRBD2 as a possible D gene (6 bases). The CDR3 is 16 amino acids. The ends were cut back, 5 bases at V and 4 bases at J, with 17 bases in the middle. Per germline, CDR1 SGHVS and CDR2 FQNEAQ. In DNA, the CDR3 is TGTGCCAGCAGCGCAGGGCGGCTAGCGTCCACCGGGGAGCTGTTTTTT. Its translation is CASSAGRLASTGELFF.

CDR3 nucleotides: TGCGCCAGCAGCATGATCGGGGGTCGCTCCTACAATGAGCAGTTCTTC. Amino acid sequence: CASSMIGGRSYNEQFF. The rearrangement uses TRBV5-1 and TRBJ2-1; a possible D gene is TRBD2 (6 bases). Trimming took 4 bases from V and 0 from J, leaving 14 bases between them. This CDR3 is built from 16 residues. In germline, CDR1 is SGHRS, CDR2 YFSETQ.

The chain recombines TRBV9 with TRBJ2-4, with no clear D. Germline CDR1 is SGDLS and CDR2 is YYNGEE. The germline V and J ends were trimmed by 4 bases and 8 bases, with 13 bases remaining between them. The CDR3 contains 13 residues. The CDR3 spells CASSQYDSHIQYF. For the CDR3, the DNA is TGTGCCAGCAGCCAGTACGATTCGCACATTCAGTACTTC.

This clone was detected a few times. This chain links TRBV5-1 with TRBJ2-7, with TRBD1 matching 11 bases. V lost 7 bases and J lost 2; bases outside the gene matches: 5. In germline, CDR1 is SGHRS, CDR2 YFSETQ. This CDR3 spans 14 amino acids. The CDR3 loop reads CASRPGQGAYEQYF. The DNA of the CDR3 is TGCGCCAGCCGACCGGGACAGGGGGCCTACGAGCAGTACTTC.

This clone was counted once. This sequence joins TRBV7-8 and TRBJ2-7; 9 nucleotides line up with TRBD1. The CDR3 has 15 amino acids. The junction had 4 bases not matched to a gene; V was cut back by 1 base and J by 3 bases. Germline V lookup: CDR1 SGHVS, CDR2 FQNEAQ. For the CDR3, the DNA is TGTGCCAGCAGCTTAGGGGGACAGGGCCTCTACGAGCAGTACTTC. It yields the protein CASSLGGQGLYEQYF.

This clone has just a few counts. The rearrangement uses TRBV18 and TRBJ2-7, with TRBD1 matching 7 bases. CDR1 and CDR2 (germline): KGHSH, LQKENI. The CDR3 is 14 amino acids. V lost 3 bases, J lost 2 bases, and 4 bases stayed unmatched. The CDR3 here is CASSPGQATYEQYF. CDR3 sequence (DNA): TGTGCCAGCTCACCCGGACAGGCTACCTACGAGCAGTACTTC. Complete variable domain (other parts from reference TRBV18 and TRBJ2-7): NAGVMQNPRHLVRRRGQEARLRCSPMKGHSHVYWYRQLPEEGLKFMVYLQKENIIDESGMPKERFSAEFPKEGPSILRIQQVVRGDSAAYFCASSPGQATYEQYFGPGTRLTVT.

The chain combines TRBV6-6 with TRBJ2-1, with 10 bases fitting TRBD2. Germline values: CDR1 MNHNY, CDR2 SVGAGI (reference sequence). The CDR3 totals 15 residues. V lost 2 bases and J lost 6; bases outside the gene matches: 4. CDR3 loop: CASSYATSGTNEQFF. As DNA, the CDR3 is TGTGCCAGCAGTTACGCCACTAGCGGGACCAATGAGCAGTTCTTC.

The sample holds a few counts of this clone. V usage is TRBV6-1 and J usage is TRBJ1-1; D perhaps matches TRBD1 (6 bases). From germline, CDR1 is MNHNS and CDR2 SASEGT. The V end was cut by 7 bases, the J end by 4 bases, with 19 bases between. This CDR3 has 15 residues. CDR3 protein: CASTGKGGQLTEAFF. The CDR3, as DNA: TGTGCCAGCACCGGAAAGGGGGGGCAGCTCACTGAAGCTTTCTTT.

The V call is TRBV5-4, the J call TRBJ1-2, with 12 bases lining up with TRBD1. The length of the CDR3 is 15 residues. Germline loops: CDR1 SGHNT, CDR2 YYREEE (reference sequence). V lost 0 bases, J lost 4 bases, and 1 base stayed unmatched. The CDR3 spells CASSLAGQGAYGYTF. CDR3 sequence (DNA): TGTGCCAGCAGCTTGGCGGGACAGGGGGCCTATGGCTACACCTTC. The complete variable domain, with remaining parts taken from reference TRBV5-4 and TRBJ1-2, reads ETGVTQSPTHLIKTRGQQVTLRCSSQSGHNTVSWYQQALGQGPQFIFQYYREEENGRGNFPPRFSGLQFPNYSSELNVNALELDDSALYLCASSLAGQGAYGYTFGSGTRLTVV.

The chain has TRBV28 and TRBJ2-1; 8 nucleotides line up with TRBD1. Germline V gives CDR1 MDHEN, CDR2 SYDVKM. With V trimmed by 7 bases and J by 9 bases, 8 bases remained unmatched. This CDR3 is 13 amino acids long. CDR3 region: CASKTNRGAEQFF. CDR3 bases: TGTGCCAGCAAAACCAACAGGGGGGCTGAGCAGTTCTTC.

The sample holds a few counts of this clone. The J gene is TRBJ1-5, the V gene TRBV6-1, with TRBD1 identical over 7 bases. The CDR3 has 17 amino acids. The junction had 10 bases not matched to a gene; V was cut back by 2 bases and J by 3 bases. Germline CDR1 MNHNS, CDR2 SASEGT. CDR3 in DNA: TGTGCCAGCAGTGAATCGTTCTGGGACAGTTACAATCAGCCCCAGCATTTT. It is translated as CASSESFWDSYNQPQHF.

The chain combines TRBV30 with TRBJ1-6; D gene unclear. Per the germline V gene, CDR1 is GTSNPN and CDR2 is SVGIG (reference sequence). Trimming took 0 bases from V and 9 from J, leaving 6 bases between them. There are 12 residues in the CDR3. CDR3 protein: CAWSVPSSPLHF. The DNA of the CDR3 is TGTGCCTGGAGTGTCCCCAGTTCACCCCTCCACTTT. The complete variable domain, with remaining parts taken from reference TRBV30 and TRBJ1-6, reads SQTIHQWPATLVQPVGSPLSLECTVEGTSNPNLYWYRQAAGRGLQLLFYSVGIGQISSEVPQNLSASRPQDRQFILSSKKLLLSDSGFYLCAWSVPSSPLHFGNGTRLTVT.

The chain carries TRBV29-1 and TRBJ1-1; D is perhaps TRBD1 (5 bases). The germline CDR1 and CDR2 sequences are SQVTM and ANQGSEA. Trimming took off 6 bases at V and 1 base at J, with 12 bases between the two ends. This CDR3 is built from 13 residues. In nucleotides, the CDR3 is TGCAGCGTAGCTGACAGAGAGAACACTGAAGCTTTCTTT. Protein sequence: CSVADRENTEAFF.

There are a few counts of this clone. The chain recombines TRBV13 with TRBJ2-7, with D perhaps TRBD1 (5 bases). The CDR3 runs 15 residues. V shed 1 base and J shed 1 base, with 11 bases lying between them. Looked up from germline, CDR1 is PRHDT and CDR2 is FYEKMQ (reference sequence). The CDR3 spells CASSLEWQGSYEQYF. The CDR3 nucleotides are TGTGCCAGCAGCTTAGAGTGGCAGGGATCCTACGAGCAGTACTTC.

This clone appeared a few times. DNA of the CDR3: TGTGCCTGGATCGGAACACCCCAGGGGACTGAAGCTTTCTTT. Residues: CAWIGTPQGTEAFF. The chain is built from TRBV30 and TRBJ1-1; weak D call: TRBD1 (6 bases). Germline CDR1 reads GTSNPN; CDR2 reads SVGIG (reference sequence). V was cut by 4 bases and J by 5 bases, with 17 bases left in between. This CDR3 spans 14 amino acids.

The gene calls are TRBV11-2 and TRBJ2-7, with D hard to call. The CDR3 spans 13 residues. Germline CDR1 reads SGHAT; CDR2 reads FQNNGV. Trimming removed 1 base at V and 7 bases at J, with 11 bases between. The CDR3 coding sequence is TGTGCCAGCAGCTTAGGTCTGACAAAGGAGCAGTACTTC. Protein sequence: CASSLGLTKEQYF.

The CDR3 DNA reads as TGCGCCAGCAGTGGAACGACAGATATGAACACTGAAGCTTTCTTT. Its translation: CASSGTTDMNTEAFF. The chain couples TRBV10-1 to TRBJ1-1, with D perhaps TRBD1 (5 bases). The CDR3 runs to 15 residues. CDR1 is WNHNN and CDR2 is SYGVQD in the germline V gene (reference sequence). V dropped 4 bases and J dropped 0 bases, with 12 bases sitting between them.

This clone was picked up a small number of times. The chain has TRBV10-3 and TRBJ2-7; 8 positions agree with TRBD1. There are 15 residues in the CDR3. In germline, CDR1 is ENHRY, CDR2 SYGVKD. V dropped 5 bases and J dropped 3; count of bases not matched to a gene: 9. This CDR3 reads CAISSQSGQVYEQYF. Written as DNA, the CDR3 is TGTGCCATCAGTTCCCAATCGGGACAGGTCTACGAGCAGTACTTC.

This clone was observed a few times. The chain combines TRBV9 with TRBJ1-2; D is unclear. Germline assignment: CDR1 SGDLS and CDR2 YYNGEE. The V end was cut by 3 bases, the J end by 1 base, with 13 bases between. The CDR3 consists of 15 residues. The CDR3 protein is CASSGFGRFNYGYTF. CDR3 DNA: TGTGCCAGCAGCGGCTTTGGCAGGTTTAACTATGGCTACACCTTC.

This rearrangement joins TRBV9 to TRBJ1-2; 7 positions agree with TRBD1. This CDR3 region has 14 residues. V dropped 2 bases and J dropped 4; count of bases not matched to a gene: 5. Germline V gene lookup returns CDR1 SGDLS and CDR2 YYNGEE. The CDR3 protein is CASSVRDSLYGYTF. The CDR3 bases are TGTGCCAGCAGCGTTCGGGACAGTCTCTATGGCTACACCTTC.

This clone appeared a few times. The chain joins TRBV7-8 to TRBJ2-1; 8 nucleotides line up with TRBD2. The CDR3 extends over 15 amino acids. CDR1 and CDR2 from the germline V gene are SGHVS and FQNEAQ. Trimming cost V 1 base and J 8 bases; bases outside gene matches: 7. CDR3 protein: CASSLDREGRDEQFF. The CDR3, as DNA: TGTGCCAGCAGCTTAGATCGGGAGGGCCGGGATGAGCAGTTCTTC.